One TCR beta chain is described in this entry. These data belong to a study of TIL therapy for anti-PD-1-resistant metastatic lung cancer. Study overall: By whole-exome sequencing, median non-synonymous tumor mutation burden was under 1.9 mutations per megabase.

CDR1 and CDR2 from the germline V gene are SEHNR and FQNEAQ (reference sequence). This CDR3 contains 14 residues. V lost 2 bases, J lost 5 bases, and 9 bases lay in between. Regarding time point: pre-treatment sample, taken before nivolumab and TIL therapy. Tumor tissue came from excised metastases, mostly pleural nodules or supraclavicular lymph nodes. Progressing patients received lymphodepletion, expanded TIL infusion and IL-2. This was the immunoSEQ v3 assay. Some clones are missing from TCRdb's copy, which holds only in-frame ones; the method was immunoSEQ multiplex PCR. The table has about 50,000 clones, 55% to 75% seen once.

This chain uses TRBV7-9 with TRBJ1-4; D is ambiguous. The sequences come from tumor tissue, collected at baseline. The TCR comes from a person between 30 and 79 years old with non-small cell lung cancer. The CDR3 protein is CASSLSTGNEKLFF. CDR3 coding DNA: TGTGCCAGCAGCTTATCGACCGGGAATGAAAAACTGTTTTTT.